The clone carrying this TCR beta chain was counted at least ten times. As yet, its antigen is unknown. The sample comes from a study of liver allograft versus peripheral blood T cells. Study context: Recipients' peripheral blood T cell receptor repertoires were compared with those in transplanted livers.

Study-wide results and limits: Reportedly, the T cell receptor repertoires present inside liver allografts differed from those in peripheral blood.

TCRdb passed the reads through MiXCR, listing each CDR3 protein once. The data contain 6,500 to 9,500 distinct CDR3 sequences, 15% to 20% of them seen just once; the ten biggest clones take up 3.5% to 4.5%. The CDR3 has 19 residues. Trimming at V came to 4 bases and at J to 8 bases, leaving 17 bases not matched to a gene. The germline gives CDR1 MDHEN, CDR2 SYDVKM. This TCR was sampled from a human patient who had a liver transplant. Some T cells may be supplied by the graft donor. The V and J genes are TRBV28 and TRBJ2-1; TRBD2 matches 13 bases. DNA of the CDR3: TGTGCCAGCAGTTCACAGGGGGCGAGGACTAGCGGGAGTTTGGATGAGCAGTTCTTC. Encoded protein: CASSSQGARTSGSLDEQFF. The complete variable domain, with remaining parts taken from reference TRBV28 and TRBJ2-1, reads DVKVTQSSRYLVKRTGEKVFLECVQDMDHENMFWYRQDPGLGLRLIYFSYDVKMKEKGDIPEGYSVSREKKERFSLILESASTNQTSMYLCASSSQGARTSGSLDEQFFGPGTRLTVL.